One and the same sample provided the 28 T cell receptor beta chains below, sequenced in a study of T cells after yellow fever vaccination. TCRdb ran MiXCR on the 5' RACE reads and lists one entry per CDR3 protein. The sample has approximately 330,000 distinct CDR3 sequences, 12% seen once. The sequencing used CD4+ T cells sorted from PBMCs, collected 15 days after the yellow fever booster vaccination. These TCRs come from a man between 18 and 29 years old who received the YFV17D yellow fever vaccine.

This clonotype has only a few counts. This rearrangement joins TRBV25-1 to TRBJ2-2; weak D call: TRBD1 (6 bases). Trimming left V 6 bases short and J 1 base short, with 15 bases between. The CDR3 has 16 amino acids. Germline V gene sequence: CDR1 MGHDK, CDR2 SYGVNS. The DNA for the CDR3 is TGTGCCAGCAGAAAACCGGGACACATGAACACCGGGGAGCTGTTTTTT. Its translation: CASRKPGHMNTGELFF.

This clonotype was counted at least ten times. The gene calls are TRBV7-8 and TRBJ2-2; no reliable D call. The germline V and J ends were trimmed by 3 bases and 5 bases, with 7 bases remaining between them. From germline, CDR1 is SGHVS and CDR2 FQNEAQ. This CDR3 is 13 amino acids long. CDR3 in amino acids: CASSFGRTGELFF. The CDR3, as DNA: TGTGCCAGCAGCTTTGGTAGGACCGGGGAGCTGTTTTTT.

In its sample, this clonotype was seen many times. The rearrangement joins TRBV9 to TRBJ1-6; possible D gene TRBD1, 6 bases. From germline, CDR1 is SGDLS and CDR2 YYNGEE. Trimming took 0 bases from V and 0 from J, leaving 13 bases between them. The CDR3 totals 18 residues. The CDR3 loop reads CASSVGLDRSSYNSPLHF. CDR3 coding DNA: TGTGCCAGCAGCGTAGGCCTGGACAGAAGCTCCTATAATTCACCCCTCCACTTT.

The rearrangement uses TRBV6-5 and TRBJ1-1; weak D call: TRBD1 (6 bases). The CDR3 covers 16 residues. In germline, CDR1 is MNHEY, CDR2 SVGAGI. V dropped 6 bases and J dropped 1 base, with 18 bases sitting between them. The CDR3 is CASSFDRRPTNTEAFF. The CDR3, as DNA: TGTGCCAGCAGCTTCGACAGGAGACCGACGAACACTGAAGCTTTCTTT.

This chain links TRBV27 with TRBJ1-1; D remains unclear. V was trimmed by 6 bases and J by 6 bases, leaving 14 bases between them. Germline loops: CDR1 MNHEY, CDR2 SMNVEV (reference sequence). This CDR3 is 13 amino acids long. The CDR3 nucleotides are TGTGCCAGCAGCCGGAATAAAGGACCTGAAGCTTTCTTT. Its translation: CASSRNKGPEAFF.

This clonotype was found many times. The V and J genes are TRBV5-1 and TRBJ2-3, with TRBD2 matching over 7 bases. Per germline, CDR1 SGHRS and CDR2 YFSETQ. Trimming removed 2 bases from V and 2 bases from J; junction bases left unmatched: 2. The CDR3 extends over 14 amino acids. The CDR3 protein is CASSFRDYTDTQYF. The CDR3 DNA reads TGCGCCAGCAGCTTCCGGGACTACACAGATACGCAGTATTTT.

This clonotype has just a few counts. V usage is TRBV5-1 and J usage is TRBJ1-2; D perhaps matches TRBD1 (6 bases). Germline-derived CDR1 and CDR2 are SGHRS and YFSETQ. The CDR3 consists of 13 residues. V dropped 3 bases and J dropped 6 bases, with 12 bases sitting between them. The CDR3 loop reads CASSSQGFDGYTF. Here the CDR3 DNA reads TGCGCCAGCAGCTCACAGGGATTCGATGGCTACACCTTC.

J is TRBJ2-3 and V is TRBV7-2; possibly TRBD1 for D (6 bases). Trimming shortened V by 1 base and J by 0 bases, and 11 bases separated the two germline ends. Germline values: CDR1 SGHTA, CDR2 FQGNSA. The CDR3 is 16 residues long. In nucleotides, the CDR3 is TGTGCCAGCAGCTTAGGAACAGGGCTTAGCACAGATACGCAGTATTTT. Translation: CASSLGTGLSTDTQYF.

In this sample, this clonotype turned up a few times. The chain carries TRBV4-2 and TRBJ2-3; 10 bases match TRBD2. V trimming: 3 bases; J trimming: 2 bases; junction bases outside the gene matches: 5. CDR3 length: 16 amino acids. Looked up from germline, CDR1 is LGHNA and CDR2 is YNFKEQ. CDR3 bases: TGTGCCAGCAGCCACCTTAGCGGGGGGACCACAGATACGCAGTATTTT. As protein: CASSHLSGGTTDTQYF.

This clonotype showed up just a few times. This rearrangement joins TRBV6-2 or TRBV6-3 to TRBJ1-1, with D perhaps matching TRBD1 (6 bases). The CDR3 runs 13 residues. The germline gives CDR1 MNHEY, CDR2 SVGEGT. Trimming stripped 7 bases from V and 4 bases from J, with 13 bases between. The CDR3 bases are TGTGCCAGCACCAGGGGCAGGGGCACTGAAGCTTTCTTT. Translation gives CASTRGRGTEAFF.

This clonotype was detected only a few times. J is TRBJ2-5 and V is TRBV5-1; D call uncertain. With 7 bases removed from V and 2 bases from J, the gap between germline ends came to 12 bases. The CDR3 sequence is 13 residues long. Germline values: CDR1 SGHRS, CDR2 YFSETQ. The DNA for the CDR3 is TGCGCCAGCGGCCTTCTAGGGCAAGAGACCCAGTACTTC. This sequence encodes CASGLLGQETQYF.

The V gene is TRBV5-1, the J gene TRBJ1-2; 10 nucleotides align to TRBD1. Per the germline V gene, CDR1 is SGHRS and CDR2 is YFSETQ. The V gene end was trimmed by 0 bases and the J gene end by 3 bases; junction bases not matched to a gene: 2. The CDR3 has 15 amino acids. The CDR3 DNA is TGCGCCAGCAGCTTGGTTGGACAGGGGGACTATGGCTACACCTTC. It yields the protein CASSLVGQGDYGYTF.

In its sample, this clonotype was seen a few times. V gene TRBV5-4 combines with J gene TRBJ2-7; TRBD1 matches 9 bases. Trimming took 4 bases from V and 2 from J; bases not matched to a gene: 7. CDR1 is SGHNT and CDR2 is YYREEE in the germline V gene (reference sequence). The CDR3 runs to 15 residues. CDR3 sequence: CASSVGQGSPYEQYF. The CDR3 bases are TGTGCCAGCAGCGTGGGACAGGGAAGTCCCTACGAGCAGTACTTC.

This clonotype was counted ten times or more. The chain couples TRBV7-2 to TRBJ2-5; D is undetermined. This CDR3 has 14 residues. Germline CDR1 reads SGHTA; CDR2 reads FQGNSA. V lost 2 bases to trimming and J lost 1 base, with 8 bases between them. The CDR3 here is CASSLSWSQETQYF. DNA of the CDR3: TGTGCCAGCAGCTTATCCTGGTCCCAAGAGACCCAGTACTTC.

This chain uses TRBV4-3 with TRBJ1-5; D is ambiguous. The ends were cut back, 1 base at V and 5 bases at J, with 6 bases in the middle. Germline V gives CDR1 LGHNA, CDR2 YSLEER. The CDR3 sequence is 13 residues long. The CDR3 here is CASSQAKYQPQHF. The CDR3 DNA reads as TGCGCCAGCAGCCAAGCGAAGTATCAGCCCCAGCATTTT.

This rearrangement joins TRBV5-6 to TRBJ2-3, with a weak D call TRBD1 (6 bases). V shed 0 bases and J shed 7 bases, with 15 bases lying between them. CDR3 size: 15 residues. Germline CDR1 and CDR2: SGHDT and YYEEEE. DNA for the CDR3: TGTGCCAGCAGCTTGGGGGGGCTAGCTCTGCATACGCAGTATTTT. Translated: CASSLGGLALHTQYF. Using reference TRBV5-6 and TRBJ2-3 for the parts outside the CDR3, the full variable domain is DAGVTQSPTHLIKTRGQQVTLRCSPKSGHDTVSWYQQALGQGPQFIFQYYEEEERQRGNFPDRFSGHQFPNYSSELNVNALLLGDSALYLCASSLGGLALHTQYFGPGTRLTVL.

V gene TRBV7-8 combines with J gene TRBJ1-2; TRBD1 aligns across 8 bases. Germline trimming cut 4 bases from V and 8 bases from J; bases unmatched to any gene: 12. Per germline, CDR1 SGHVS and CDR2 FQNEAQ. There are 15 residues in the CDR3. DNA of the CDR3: TGTGCCAGCAGCTCAACCGCGGACAGGGCGGGCGGCTACACCTTC. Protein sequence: CASSSTADRAGGYTF.

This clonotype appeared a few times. CDR3 nucleotides: TGTGCCAGTAGTATAGGGGACTTCGTAGCCTCACCCCTCCACTTT. This translates into CASSIGDFVASPLHF. The chain links TRBV19 to TRBJ1-6; perhaps TRBD1 as D (5 bases). V shed 1 base and J shed 10 bases, with 14 bases lying between them. Germline loops: CDR1 LNHDA, CDR2 SQIVND (reference sequence). This CDR3 contains 15 residues.

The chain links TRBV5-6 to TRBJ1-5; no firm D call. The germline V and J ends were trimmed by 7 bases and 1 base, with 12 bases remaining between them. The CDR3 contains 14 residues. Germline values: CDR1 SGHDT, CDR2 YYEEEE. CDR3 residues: CASAGGGSNQPQHF. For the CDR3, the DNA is TGTGCCAGCGCTGGCGGAGGGAGCAATCAGCCCCAGCATTTT.

The CDR3: CASSGSTSYEQYF. CDR3 nucleotide sequence: TGTGCCAGCAGTGGCTCAACCTCCTACGAGCAGTACTTC. The V call is TRBV25-1, the J call TRBJ2-7; D not resolved. Trimming cost V 4 bases and J 0 bases, with 7 bases left between them. Germline lookup yields CDR1 MGHDK and CDR2 SYGVNS. This CDR3 is 13 amino acids long.

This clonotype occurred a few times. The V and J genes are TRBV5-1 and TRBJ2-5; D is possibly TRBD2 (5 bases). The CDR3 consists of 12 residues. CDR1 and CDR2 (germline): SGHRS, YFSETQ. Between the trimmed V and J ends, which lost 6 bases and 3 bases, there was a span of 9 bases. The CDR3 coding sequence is TGCGCCAGCAAATCCGGGAAAGAGACCCAGTACTTC. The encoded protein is CASKSGKETQYF.

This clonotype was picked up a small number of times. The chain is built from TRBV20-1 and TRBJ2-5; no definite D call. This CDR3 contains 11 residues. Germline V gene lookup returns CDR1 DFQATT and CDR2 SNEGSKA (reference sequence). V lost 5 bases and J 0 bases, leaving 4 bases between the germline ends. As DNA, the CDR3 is TGCAGTGCTTACTACCAAGAGACCCAGTACTTC. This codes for CSAYYQETQYF.

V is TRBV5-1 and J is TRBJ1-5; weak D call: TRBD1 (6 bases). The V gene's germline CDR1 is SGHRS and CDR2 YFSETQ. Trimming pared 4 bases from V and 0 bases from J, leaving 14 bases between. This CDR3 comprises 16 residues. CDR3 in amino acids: CASSPTPGDSNQPQHF. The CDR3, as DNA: TGCGCCAGCAGCCCTACCCCAGGGGATAGCAATCAGCCCCAGCATTTT.

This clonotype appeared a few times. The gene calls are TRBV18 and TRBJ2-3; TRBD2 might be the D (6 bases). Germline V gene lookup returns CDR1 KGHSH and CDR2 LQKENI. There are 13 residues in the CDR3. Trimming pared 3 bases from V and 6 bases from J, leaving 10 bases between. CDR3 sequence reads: CASSPREEDTQYF. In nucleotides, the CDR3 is TGTGCCAGCTCACCTAGGGAGGAGGATACGCAGTATTTT.

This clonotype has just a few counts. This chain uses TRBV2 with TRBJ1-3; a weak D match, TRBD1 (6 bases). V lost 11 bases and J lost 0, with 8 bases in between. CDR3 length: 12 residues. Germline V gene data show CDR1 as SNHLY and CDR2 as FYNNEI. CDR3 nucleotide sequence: TGTGCCGGACAGAGCTCTGGAAACACCATATATTTT. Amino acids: CAGQSSGNTIYF.

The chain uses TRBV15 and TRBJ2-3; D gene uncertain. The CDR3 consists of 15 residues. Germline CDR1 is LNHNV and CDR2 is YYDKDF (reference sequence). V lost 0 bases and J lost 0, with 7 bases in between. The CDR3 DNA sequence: TGTGCCACCAGCAGAGATAAGGCTAGCACAGATACGCAGTATTTT. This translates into CATSRDKASTDTQYF.

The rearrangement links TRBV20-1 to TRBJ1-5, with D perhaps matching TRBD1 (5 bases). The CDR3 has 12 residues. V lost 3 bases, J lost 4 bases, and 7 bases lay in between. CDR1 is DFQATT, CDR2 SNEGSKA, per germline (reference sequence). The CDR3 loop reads CSARPGNQPQHF. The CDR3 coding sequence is TGCAGTGCTAGGCCAGGGAATCAGCCCCAGCATTTT.

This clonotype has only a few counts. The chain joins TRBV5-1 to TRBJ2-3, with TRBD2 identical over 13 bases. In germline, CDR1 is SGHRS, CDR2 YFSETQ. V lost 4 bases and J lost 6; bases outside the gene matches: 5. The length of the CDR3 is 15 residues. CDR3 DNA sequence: TGCGCCAGCAGCCCCATGACTAGCGGGGGGGATACGCAGTATTTT. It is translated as CASSPMTSGGDTQYF.